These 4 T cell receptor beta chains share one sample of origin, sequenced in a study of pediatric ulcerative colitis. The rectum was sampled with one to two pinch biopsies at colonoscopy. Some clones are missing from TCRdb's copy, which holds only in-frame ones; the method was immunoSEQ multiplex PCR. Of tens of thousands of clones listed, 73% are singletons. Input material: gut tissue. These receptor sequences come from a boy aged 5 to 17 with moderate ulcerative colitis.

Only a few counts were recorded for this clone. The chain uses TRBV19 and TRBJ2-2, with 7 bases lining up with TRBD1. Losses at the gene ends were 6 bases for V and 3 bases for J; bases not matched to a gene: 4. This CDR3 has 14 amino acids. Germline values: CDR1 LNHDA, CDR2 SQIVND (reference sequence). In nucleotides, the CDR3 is TGTGCCAGTAGCATACAGGGGTACACCGGGGAGCTGTTTTTT. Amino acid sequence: CASSIQGYTGELFF.

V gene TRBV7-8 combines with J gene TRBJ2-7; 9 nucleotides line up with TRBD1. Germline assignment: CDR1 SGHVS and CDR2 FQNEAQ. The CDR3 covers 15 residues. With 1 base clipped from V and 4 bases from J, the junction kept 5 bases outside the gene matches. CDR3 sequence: CASSLVGQGMYEQYF. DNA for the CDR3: TGTGCCAGCAGCTTAGTGGGACAGGGTATGTACGAGCAGTACTTC. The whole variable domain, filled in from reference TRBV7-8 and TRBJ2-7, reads GAGVSQSPRYKVAKRGQDVALRCDPISGHVSLFWYQQALGQGPEFLTYFQNEAQLDKSGLPSDRFFAERPEGSVSTLKIQRTQQEDSAVYLCASSLVGQGMYEQYFGPGTRLTVT.

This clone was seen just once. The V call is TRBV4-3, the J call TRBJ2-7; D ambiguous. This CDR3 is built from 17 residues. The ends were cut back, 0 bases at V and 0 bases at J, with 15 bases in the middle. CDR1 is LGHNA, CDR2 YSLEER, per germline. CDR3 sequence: CASSQEFGSLSSYEQYF. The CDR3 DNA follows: TGCGCCAGCAGCCAAGAATTCGGCTCGCTTAGCTCCTACGAGCAGTACTTC.

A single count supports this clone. CDR3 amino acids: CASSEAGVANTGELFF. Here the CDR3 DNA reads TGTGCCAGCAGTGAAGCGGGCGTAGCGAACACCGGGGAGCTGTTTTTT. The chain employs TRBV2 and TRBJ2-2, with unresolved D. The CDR3 has 16 residues. Germline V gene data show CDR1 as SNHLY and CDR2 as FYNNEI. Trimming pared 0 bases from V and 0 bases from J, leaving 8 bases between.